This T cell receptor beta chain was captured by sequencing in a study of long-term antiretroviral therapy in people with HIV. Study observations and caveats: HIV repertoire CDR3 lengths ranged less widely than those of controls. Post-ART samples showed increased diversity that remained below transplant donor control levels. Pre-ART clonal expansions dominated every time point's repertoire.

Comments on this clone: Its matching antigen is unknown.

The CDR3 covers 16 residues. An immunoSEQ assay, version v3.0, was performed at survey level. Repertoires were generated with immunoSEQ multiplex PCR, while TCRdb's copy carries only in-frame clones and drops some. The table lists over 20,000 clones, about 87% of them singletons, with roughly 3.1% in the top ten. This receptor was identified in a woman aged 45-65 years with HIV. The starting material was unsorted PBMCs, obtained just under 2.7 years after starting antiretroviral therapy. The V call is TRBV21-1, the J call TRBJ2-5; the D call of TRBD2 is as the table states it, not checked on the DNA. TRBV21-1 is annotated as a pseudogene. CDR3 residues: CASSKDALAAQETQYF. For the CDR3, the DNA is TGTGCCAGCAGCAAAGACGCACTAGCGGCACAAGAGACCCAGTACTTC.